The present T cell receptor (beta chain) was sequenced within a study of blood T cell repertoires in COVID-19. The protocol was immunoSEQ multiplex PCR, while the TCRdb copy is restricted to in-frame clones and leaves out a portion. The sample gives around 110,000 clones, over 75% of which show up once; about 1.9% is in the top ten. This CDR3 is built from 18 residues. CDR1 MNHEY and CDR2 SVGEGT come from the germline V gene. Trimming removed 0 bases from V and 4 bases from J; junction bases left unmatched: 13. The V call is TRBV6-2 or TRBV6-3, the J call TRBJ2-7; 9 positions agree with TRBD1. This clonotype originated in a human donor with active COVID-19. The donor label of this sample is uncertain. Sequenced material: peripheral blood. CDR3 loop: CASSYSAAPGQGIYEQYF. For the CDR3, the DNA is TGTGCCAGCAGTTACTCGGCGGCGCCGGGACAGGGAATATACGAGCAGTACTTC.